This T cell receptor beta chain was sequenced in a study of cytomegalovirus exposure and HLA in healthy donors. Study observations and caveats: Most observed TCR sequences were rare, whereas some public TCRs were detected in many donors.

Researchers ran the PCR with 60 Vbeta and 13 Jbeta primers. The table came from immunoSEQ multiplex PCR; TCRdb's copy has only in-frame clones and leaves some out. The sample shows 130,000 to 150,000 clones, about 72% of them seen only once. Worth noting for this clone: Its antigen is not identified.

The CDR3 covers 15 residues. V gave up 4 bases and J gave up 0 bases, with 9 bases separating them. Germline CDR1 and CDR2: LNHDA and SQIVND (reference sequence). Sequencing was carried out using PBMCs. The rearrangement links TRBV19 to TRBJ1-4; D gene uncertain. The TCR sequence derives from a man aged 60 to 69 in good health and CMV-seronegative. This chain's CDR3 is CASSKSISTNEKLFF. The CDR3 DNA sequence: TGTGCCAGTAGTAAGAGCATTTCAACTAATGAAAAACTGTTTTTT.